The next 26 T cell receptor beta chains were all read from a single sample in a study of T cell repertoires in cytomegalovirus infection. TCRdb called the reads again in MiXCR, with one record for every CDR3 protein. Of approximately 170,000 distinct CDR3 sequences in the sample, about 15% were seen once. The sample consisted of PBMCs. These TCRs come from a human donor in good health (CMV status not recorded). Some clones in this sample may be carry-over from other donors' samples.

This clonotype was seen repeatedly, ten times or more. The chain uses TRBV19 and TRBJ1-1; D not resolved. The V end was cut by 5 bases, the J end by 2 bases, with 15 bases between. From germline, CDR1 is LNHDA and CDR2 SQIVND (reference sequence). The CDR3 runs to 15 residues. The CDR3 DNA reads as TGTGCCAGTAGTGTGGGGAGGCAGAGAAACACTGAAGCTTTCTTT. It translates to CASSVGRQRNTEAFF. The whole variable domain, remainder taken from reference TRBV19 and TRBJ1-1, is DGGITQSPKYLFRKEGQNVTLSCEQNLNHDAMYWYRQDPGQGLRLIYYSQIVNDFQKGDIAEGYSVSREKKESFPLTVTSAQKNPTAFYLCASSVGRQRNTEAFFGQGTRLTVV.

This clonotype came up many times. In DNA, the CDR3 is TGTGCCAGCAAAGGGACTAGCGGGATGGAGACCCAGTACTTC. The encoded protein is CASKGTSGMETQYF. The J gene is TRBJ2-5, the V gene TRBV6-2 or TRBV6-3, with 13 bases that match TRBD2. Germline trimming cut 7 bases from V and 5 bases from J; bases unmatched to any gene: 4. Germline lookup yields CDR1 MNHEY and CDR2 SVGEGT. This CDR3 region has 14 residues.

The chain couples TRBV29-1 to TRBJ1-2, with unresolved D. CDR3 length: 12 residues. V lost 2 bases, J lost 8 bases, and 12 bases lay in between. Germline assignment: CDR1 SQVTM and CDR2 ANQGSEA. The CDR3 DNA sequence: TGCAGCGTTGAAAGGAGACCAGGAGGCTACACCTTC. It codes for CSVERRPGGYTF.

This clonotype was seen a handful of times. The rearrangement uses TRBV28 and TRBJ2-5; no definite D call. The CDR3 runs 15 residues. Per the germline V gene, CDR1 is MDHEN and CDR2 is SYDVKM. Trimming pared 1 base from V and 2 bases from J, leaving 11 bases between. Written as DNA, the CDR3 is TGTGCCAGCAGTTTATTGGGCAGCATACAAGAGACCCAGTACTTC. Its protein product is CASSLLGSIQETQYF.

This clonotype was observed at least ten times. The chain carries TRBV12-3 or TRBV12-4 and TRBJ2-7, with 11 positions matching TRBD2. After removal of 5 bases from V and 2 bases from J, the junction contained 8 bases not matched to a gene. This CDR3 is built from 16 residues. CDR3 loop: CASSRSGTSGTYEQYF. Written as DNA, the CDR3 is TGTGCCAGCAGTCGCTCCGGGACTAGCGGCACCTACGAGCAGTACTTC.

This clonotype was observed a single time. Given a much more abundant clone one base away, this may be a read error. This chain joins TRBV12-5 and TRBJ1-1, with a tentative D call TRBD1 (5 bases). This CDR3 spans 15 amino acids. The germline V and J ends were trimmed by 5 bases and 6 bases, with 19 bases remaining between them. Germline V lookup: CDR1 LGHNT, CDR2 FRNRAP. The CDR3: CASGLPLKGFSEAFF. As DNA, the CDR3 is TGTGCTAGTGGTCTACCCCTGAAGGGGTTCTCTGAAGCTTTCTTT.

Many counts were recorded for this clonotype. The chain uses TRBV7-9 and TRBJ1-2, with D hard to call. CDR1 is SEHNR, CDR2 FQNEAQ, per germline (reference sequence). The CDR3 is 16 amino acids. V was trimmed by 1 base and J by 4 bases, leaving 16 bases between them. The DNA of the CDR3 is TGTGCCAGCAGCTTAGAGAGCGCGGGGTCGAGCTATGGCTACACCTTC. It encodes CASSLESAGSSYGYTF.

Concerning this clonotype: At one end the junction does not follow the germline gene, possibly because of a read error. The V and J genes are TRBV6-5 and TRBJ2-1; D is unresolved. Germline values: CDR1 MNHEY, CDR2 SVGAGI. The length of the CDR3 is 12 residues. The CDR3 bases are TGTGCCAGCAGTTACTCCCACAATGAGCAGTTCTTC. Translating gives CASSYSHNEQFF.

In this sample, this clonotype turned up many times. The CDR3 loop is CSARRSVLEQYF. CDR3 sequence (DNA): TGCAGTGCCAGACGTTCGGTTCTCGAGCAGTACTTC. This rearrangement joins TRBV20-1 to TRBJ2-7; D unclear. Trimming cost V 6 bases and J 6 bases, with 15 bases left between them. The length of the CDR3 is 12 residues. Germline V CDR1 and CDR2: DFQATT, SNEGSKA (reference sequence).

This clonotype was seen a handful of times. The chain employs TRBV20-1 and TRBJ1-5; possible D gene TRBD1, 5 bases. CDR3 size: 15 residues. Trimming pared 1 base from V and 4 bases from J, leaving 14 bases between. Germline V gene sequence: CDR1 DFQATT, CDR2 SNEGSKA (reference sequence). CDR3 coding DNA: TGCAGTGCTAGAGGCGTCACAGGAGCAAATCAGCCCCAGCATTTT. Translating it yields CSARGVTGANQPQHF.

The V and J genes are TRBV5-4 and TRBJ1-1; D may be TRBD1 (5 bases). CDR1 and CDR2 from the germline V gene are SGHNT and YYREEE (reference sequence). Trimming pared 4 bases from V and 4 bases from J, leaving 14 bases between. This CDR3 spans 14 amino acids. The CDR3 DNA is TGTGCCAGCAGCACACGGGGGGAGAGCACTGAAGCTTTCTTT. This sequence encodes CASSTRGESTEAFF.

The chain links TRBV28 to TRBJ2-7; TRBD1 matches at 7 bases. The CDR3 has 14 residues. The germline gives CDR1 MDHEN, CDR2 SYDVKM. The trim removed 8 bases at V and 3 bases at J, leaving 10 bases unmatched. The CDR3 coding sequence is TGTGCCAGCGGAGACGACAGGGAATTCTACGAGCAGTACTTC. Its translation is CASGDDREFYEQYF.

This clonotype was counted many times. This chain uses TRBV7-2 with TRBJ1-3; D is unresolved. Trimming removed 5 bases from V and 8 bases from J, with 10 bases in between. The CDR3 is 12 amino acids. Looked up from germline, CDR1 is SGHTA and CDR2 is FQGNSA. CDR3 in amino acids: CASSPPADTIYF. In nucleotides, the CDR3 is TGTGCCAGCAGCCCCCCCGCGGACACCATATATTTT. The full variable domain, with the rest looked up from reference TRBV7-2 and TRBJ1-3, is GAGVSQSPSNKVTEKGKDVELRCDPISGHTALYWYRQSLGQGLEFLIYFQGNSAPDKSGLPSDRFSAERTGGSVSTLTIQRTQQEDSAVYLCASSPPADTIYFGEGSWLTVV.

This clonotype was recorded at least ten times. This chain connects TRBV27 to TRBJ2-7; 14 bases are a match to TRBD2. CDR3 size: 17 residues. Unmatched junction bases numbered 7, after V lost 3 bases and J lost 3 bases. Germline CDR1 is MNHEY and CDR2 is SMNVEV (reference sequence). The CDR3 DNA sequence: TGTGCCAGCAGTTTGACTAGCGGGAGGGTTCGTAGCTACGAGCAGTACTTC. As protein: CASSLTSGRVRSYEQYF.

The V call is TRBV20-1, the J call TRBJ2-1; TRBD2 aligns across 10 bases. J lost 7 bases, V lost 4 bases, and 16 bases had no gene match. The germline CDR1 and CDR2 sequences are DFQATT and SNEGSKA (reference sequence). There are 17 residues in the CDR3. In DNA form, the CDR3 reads TGCAGTGCTACCCAACCCCTTCGACTAGCGGGTCTAAATGAGCAGTTCTTC. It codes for CSATQPLRLAGLNEQFF.

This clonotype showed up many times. The CDR3 bases are TGTGCCAGCAGTTATGACAGGACTAGCACAGATACGCAGTATTTT. Amino acid sequence: CASSYDRTSTDTQYF. The gene calls are TRBV28 and TRBJ2-3, with D maybe TRBD1 (6 bases). Germline V lookup: CDR1 MDHEN, CDR2 SYDVKM. This CDR3 has 15 amino acids. Trimming removed 4 bases at V and 0 bases at J, with 11 bases between.

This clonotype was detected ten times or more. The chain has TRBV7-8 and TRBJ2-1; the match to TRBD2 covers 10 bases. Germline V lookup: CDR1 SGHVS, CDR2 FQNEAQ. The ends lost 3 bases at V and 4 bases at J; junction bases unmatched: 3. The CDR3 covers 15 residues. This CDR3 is CASSFASGSYNEQFF. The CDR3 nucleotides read TGTGCCAGCAGCTTCGCTAGCGGGAGTTACAATGAGCAGTTCTTC.

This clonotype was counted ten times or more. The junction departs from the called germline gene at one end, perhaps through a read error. CDR3 in DNA: TGTGCCAGCAGCTTAGGAGGGGGCACTGAAGCTTTCTTT. Translation gives CASSLGGGTEAFF. The chain is built from TRBV12-3 or TRBV12-4 and TRBJ1-1, with D perhaps matching TRBD1 (6 bases). The CDR3 is made up of 13 amino acids.

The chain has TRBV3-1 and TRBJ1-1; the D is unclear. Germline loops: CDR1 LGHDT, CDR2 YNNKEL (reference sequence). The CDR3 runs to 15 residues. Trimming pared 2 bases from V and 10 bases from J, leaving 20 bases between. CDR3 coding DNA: TGTGCCAGCAGCCAACGGGTCGGGAGGTCGTTTTCAGCTTTCTTT. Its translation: CASSQRVGRSFSAFF.

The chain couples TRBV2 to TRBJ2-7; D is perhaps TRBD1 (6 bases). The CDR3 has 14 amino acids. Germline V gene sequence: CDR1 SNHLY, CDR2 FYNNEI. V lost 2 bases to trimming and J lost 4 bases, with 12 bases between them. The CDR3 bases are TGTGCCAGCAGTGAACCGGGACATTCGTACGAGCAGTACTTC. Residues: CASSEPGHSYEQYF.

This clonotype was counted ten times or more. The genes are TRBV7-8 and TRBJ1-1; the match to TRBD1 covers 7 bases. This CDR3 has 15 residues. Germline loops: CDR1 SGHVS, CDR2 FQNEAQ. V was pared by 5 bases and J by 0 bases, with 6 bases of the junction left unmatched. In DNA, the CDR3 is TGTGCCAGCAGCCACACAGGGGCCATGAACACTGAAGCTTTCTTT. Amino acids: CASSHTGAMNTEAFF.

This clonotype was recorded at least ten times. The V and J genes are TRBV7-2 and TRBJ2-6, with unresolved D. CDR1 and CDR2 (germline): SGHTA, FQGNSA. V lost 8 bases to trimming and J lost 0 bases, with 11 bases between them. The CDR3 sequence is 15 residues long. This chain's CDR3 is CASFMVSSGANVLTF. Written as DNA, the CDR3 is TGTGCCAGCTTCATGGTCAGCTCTGGGGCCAACGTCCTGACTTTC. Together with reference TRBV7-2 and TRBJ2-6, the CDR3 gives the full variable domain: GAGVSQSPSNKVTEKGKDVELRCDPISGHTALYWYRQSLGQGLEFLIYFQGNSAPDKSGLPSDRFSAERTGGSVSTLTIQRTQQEDSAVYLCASFMVSSGANVLTFGAGSRLTVL.

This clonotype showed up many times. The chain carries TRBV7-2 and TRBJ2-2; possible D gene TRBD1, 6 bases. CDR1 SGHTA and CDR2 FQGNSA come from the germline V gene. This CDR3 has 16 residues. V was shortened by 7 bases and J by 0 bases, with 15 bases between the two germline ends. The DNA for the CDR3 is TGTGCCAGCAAAAAAGGGGGACCGTCGAACACCGGGGAGCTGTTTTTT. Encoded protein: CASKKGGPSNTGELFF. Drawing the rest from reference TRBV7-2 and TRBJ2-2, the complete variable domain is GAGVSQSPSNKVTEKGKDVELRCDPISGHTALYWYRQSLGQGLEFLIYFQGNSAPDKSGLPSDRFSAERTGGSVSTLTIQRTQQEDSAVYLCASKKGGPSNTGELFFGEGSRLTVL.

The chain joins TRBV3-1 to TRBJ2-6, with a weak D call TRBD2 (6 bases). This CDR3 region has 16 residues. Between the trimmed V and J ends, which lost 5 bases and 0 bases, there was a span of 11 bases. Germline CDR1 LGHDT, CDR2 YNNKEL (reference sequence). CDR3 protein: CASSFRRGSGANVLTF. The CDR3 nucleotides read TGTGCCAGCAGCTTTCGGAGGGGCTCTGGGGCCAACGTCCTGACTTTC.

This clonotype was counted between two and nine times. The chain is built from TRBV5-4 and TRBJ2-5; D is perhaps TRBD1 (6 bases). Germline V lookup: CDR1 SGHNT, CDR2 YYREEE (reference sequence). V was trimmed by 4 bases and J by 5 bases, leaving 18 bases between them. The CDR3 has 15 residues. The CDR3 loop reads CASSTRQAFGETQYF. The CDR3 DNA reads TGTGCCAGCAGCACCCGACAGGCGTTTGGGGAGACCCAGTACTTC.

CDR3 DNA: TGTGCCAGCAGTTTTGCCGGTGTCTCCGGCTACGAGCAGTACTTC. Protein sequence: CASSFAGVSGYEQYF. The chain joins TRBV28 to TRBJ2-7; D gene uncertain. CDR3 length equals 15 residues. The V gene lost 3 bases and the J gene lost 3 bases, with 15 bases spanning the gap. CDR1 is MDHEN and CDR2 is SYDVKM in the germline V gene. Variable domain in full (rest from reference TRBV28 and TRBJ2-7): DVKVTQSSRYLVKRTGEKVFLECVQDMDHENMFWYRQDPGLGLRLIYFSYDVKMKEKGDIPEGYSVSREKKERFSLILESASTNQTSMYLCASSFAGVSGYEQYFGPGTRLTVT.